Sequencing of this TCR beta chain was carried out in a study of CD8 T cells in ankylosing spondylitis. One entry per CDR3 protein, called by TCRdb with MiXCR from the 5' RACE reads. Of about 160,000 distinct CDR3 sequences listed, 15% to 20% are singletons. CDR3 length equals 15 residues. Germline CDR1 and CDR2: DFQATT and SNEGSKA (reference sequence). Trimming stripped 5 bases from V and 2 bases from J, with 17 bases between. Sequenced: blood, either unsorted or a sorted T cell fraction (not recorded which). The chain joins TRBV20-1 to TRBJ2-3, with a possible D match to TRBD1 (5 bases). The clonotype originates from a male donor with ankylosing spondylitis or in good health (not recorded which). As DNA, the CDR3 is TGCAGTGCTCACGACCACAGGAGAGCCACAGATACGCAGTATTTT. It is translated as CSAHDHRRATDTQYF.